Below are 6 T cell receptor beta chains sequenced from a single sample in a study of T-cell reconstitution after alpha-beta-depleted transplantation in children. This sample's TCRbeta library carried unique molecular identifier barcodes. TCRdb redid the calling of the PCR reads with MiXCR, one entry per CDR3 protein. This sample has about 350,000 distinct CDR3 sequences, with around 15% found just once. The sequenced sample was PBMCs, mostly from graft donor cells, obtained 360 days after TCRalphabeta/CD19-depleted stem cell transplant. These TCRs come from a male patient aged 2-15 years who had a stem cell transplant for acute lymphoblastic leukemia, so the T cells may come from the graft donor.

The genes are TRBV4-1 and TRBJ2-7, with 8 bases fitting TRBD2. The CDR3 runs 19 residues. CDR1 is MGHRA and CDR2 is YSYEKL in the germline V gene. V trimming: 3 bases; J trimming: 7 bases; junction bases outside the gene matches: 23. The DNA of the CDR3 is TGCGCCAGCAGCCACCCCGGGAAAACTCGGGAGGGACGGCCGGGAGAGCAGTACTTC. This encodes CASSHPGKTREGRPGEQYF.

The rearrangement joins TRBV12-2 to TRBJ1-2; the DNA was not used to check the table's D call, TRBD1. TRBV12-2 is given as a pseudogene. The length of the CDR3 is 16 residues. CDR3 region: CASRLVTSGANYGYTF. The CDR3 DNA reads TGTGCAAGTCGCTTAGTAACTTCAGGGGCTAACTATGGCTACACCTTC.

The chain has TRBV5-1 and TRBJ2-1; 8 bases are a match to TRBD1. This CDR3 has 14 residues. Germline V gives CDR1 SGHRS, CDR2 YFSETQ. V dropped 4 bases and J dropped 4; count of bases not matched to a gene: 4. This chain's CDR3 is CASSARTGYNEQFF. CDR3 sequence (DNA): TGCGCCAGCAGCGCCCGGACAGGGTACAATGAGCAGTTCTTC.

This clonotype came up a few times. CDR3 sequence: CASSLVPGQGFREQYF. The CDR3 DNA sequence: TGCGCCAGCAGCTTGGTTCCGGGACAGGGATTTCGAGAGCAGTACTTC. This chain joins TRBV5-1 and TRBJ2-7; 9 nucleotides match TRBD1. Germline trimming cut 0 bases from V and 7 bases from J; bases unmatched to any gene: 11. CDR1 SGHRS and CDR2 YFSETQ come from the germline V gene. CDR3 length: 16 amino acids.

This clonotype was seen at least ten times. V and J are TRBV4-2 and TRBJ2-3; TRBD1 aligns across 9 bases. CDR3 length: 18 residues. Germline V gene sequence: CDR1 LGHNA, CDR2 YNFKEQ. The junction had 11 bases not matched to a gene; V was cut back by 4 bases and J by 0 bases. In nucleotides, the CDR3 is TGTGCCAGCAGCCCGGCTACCGGGACAGGGATTAGCACAGATACGCAGTATTTT. This gives the protein CASSPATGTGISTDTQYF.

This clonotype was seen many times. J is TRBJ2-3 and V is TRBV4-3; 12 positions agree with TRBD2. The length of the CDR3 is 15 residues. The V gene's germline CDR1 is LGHNA and CDR2 YSLEER. V lost 9 bases to trimming and J lost 6 bases; unmatched junction nucleotides: 10. CDR3 loop: CASSGTSGRTDTQYF. The CDR3 nucleotides read TGCGCCAGTTCCGGGACTAGCGGGCGGACGGATACGCAGTATTTT.